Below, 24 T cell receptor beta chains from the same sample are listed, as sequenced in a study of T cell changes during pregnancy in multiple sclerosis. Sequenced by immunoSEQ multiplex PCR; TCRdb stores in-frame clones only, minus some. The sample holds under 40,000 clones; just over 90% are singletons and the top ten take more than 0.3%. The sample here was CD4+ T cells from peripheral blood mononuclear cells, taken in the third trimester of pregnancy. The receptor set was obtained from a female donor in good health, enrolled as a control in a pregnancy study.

The CDR3 is CACQGDTEAFF. Written as DNA, the CDR3 is TGTGCCTGCCAGGGGGATACTGAAGCTTTCTTT. The chain uses TRBV30 and TRBJ1-1; TRBD1 agrees at 7 bases. V gave up 6 bases and J gave up 5 bases; unmatched junction bases: 3. The CDR3 contains 11 residues. CDR1 GTSNPN and CDR2 SVGIG come from the germline V gene (reference sequence).

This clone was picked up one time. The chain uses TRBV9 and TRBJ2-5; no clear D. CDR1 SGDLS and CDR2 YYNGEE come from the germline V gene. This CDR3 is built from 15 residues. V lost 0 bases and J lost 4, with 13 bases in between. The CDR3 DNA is TGTGCCAGCAGCGTAGCCCAGCGATCGGGAGAGACCCAGTACTTC. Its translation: CASSVAQRSGETQYF.

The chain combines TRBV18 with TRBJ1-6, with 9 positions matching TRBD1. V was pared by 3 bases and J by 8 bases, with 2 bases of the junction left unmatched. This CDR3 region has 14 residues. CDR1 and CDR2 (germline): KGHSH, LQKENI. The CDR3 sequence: CASSPGQGYSPLHF. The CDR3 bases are TGTGCCAGCTCACCGGGACAGGGTTATTCACCCCTCCACTTT. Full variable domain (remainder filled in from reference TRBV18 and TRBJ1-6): NAGVMQNPRHLVRRRGQEARLRCSPMKGHSHVYWYRQLPEEGLKFMVYLQKENIIDESGMPKERFSAEFPKEGPSILRIQQVVRGDSAAYFCASSPGQGYSPLHFGNGTRLTVT.

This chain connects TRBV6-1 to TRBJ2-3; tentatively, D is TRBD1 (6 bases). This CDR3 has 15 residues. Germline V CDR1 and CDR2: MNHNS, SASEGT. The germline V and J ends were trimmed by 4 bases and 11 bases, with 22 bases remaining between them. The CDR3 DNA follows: TGTGCCAGCAGTGCGTACAGGGTCCTGGTCCCTCGGCAGTATTTT. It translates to CASSAYRVLVPRQYF.

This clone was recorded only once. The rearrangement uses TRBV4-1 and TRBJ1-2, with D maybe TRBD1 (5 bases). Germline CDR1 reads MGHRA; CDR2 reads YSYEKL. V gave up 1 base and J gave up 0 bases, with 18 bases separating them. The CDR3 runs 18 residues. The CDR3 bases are TGCGCCAGCAGCCAAGCTGGGGGGGGAGTAGCGTCTAACTATGGCTACACCTTC. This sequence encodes CASSQAGGGVASNYGYTF.

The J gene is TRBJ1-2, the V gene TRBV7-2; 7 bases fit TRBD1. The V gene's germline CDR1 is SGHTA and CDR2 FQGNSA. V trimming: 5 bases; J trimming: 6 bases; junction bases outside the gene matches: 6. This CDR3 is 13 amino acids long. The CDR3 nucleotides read TGTGCCAGCAGCCCCAACCAGGGGGATGGCTACACCTTC. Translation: CASSPNQGDGYTF.

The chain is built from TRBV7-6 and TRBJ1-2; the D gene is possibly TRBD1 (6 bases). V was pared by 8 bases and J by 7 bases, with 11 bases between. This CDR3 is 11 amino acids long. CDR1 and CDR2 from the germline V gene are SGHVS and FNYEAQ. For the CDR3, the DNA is TGTGCCAGCTCTGACAGGACTGGCTACACCTTC. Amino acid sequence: CASSDRTGYTF.

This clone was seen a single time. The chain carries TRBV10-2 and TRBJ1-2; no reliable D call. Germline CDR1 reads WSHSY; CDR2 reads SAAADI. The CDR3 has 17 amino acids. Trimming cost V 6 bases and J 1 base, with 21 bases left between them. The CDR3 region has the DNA TGCGCCAGCAGCGCTACTGGCAGGCAGGAGGGTAACTATGGCTACACCTTC. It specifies CASSATGRQEGNYGYTF.

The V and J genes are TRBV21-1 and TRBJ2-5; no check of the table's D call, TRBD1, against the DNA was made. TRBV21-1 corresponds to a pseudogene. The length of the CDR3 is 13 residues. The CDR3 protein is CASGDRGQETQYF. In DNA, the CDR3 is TGTGCCAGCGGGGACAGGGGTCAAGAGACCCAGTACTTC.

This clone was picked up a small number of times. CDR3 DNA sequence: TGTGCCAGCAGCCCAAGGGGCACTGAAGCTTTCTTT. Its translation is CASSPRGTEAFF. The V and J genes are TRBV7-9 and TRBJ1-1, with D maybe TRBD1 (5 bases). This CDR3 is 12 amino acids long. With 5 bases removed from V and 4 bases from J, the gap between germline ends came to 8 bases. Per germline, CDR1 SEHNR and CDR2 FQNEAQ (reference sequence).

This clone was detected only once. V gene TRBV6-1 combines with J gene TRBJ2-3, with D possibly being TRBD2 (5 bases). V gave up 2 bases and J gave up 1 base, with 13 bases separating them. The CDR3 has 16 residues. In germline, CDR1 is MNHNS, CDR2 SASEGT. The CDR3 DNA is TGTGCCAGCAGTGAATCGGCCGGGATCGGCACAGATACGCAGTATTTT. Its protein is CASSESAGIGTDTQYF.

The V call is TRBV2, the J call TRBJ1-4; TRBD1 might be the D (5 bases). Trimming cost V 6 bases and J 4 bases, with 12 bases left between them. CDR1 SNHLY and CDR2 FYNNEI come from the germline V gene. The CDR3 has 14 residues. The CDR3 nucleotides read TGTGCCAGCAGGGGGCCAGGTTTTAATGAAAAACTGTTTTTT. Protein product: CASRGPGFNEKLFF.

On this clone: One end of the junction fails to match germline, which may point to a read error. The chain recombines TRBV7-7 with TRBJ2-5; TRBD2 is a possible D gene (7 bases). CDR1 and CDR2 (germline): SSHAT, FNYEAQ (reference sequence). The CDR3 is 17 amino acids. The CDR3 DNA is TGTGCTAGCAGCCGACTTTGGAGACAGGCGGGAGCGGGGACCCAGTACTTC. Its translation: CASSRLWRQAGAGTQYF.

The CDR3 DNA reads as TGTGCCTGCCTAAAAGAAGGGAGGGCTGAAGCTTTCTTT. Its translation: CACLKEGRAEAFF. The chain employs TRBV30 and TRBJ1-1; D not certain. This CDR3 is built from 13 residues. Trimming removed 6 bases from V and 6 bases from J, with 17 bases in between. Germline assignment: CDR1 GTSNPN and CDR2 SVGIG (reference sequence).

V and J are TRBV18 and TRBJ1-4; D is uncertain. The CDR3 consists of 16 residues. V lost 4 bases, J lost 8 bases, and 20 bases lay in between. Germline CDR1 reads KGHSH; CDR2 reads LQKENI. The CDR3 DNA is TGTGCCAGCTCACTGCCAGATGGAGGGTCGGGGGAAAAACTGTTTTTT. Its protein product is CASSLPDGGSGEKLFF.

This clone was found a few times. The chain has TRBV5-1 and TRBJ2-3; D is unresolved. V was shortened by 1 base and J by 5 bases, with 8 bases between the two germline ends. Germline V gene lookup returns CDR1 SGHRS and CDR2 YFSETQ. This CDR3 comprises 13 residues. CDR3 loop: CASSLTRGDTQYF. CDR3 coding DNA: TGCGCCAGCAGCTTGACGCGAGGAGATACGCAGTATTTT.

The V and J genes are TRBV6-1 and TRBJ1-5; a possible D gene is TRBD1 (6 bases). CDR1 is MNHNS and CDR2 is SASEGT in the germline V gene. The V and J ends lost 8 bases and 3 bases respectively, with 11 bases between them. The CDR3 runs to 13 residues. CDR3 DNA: TGTGCCAGCGGGGGCAGGGCCAATCAGCCCCAGCATTTT. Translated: CASGGRANQPQHF.

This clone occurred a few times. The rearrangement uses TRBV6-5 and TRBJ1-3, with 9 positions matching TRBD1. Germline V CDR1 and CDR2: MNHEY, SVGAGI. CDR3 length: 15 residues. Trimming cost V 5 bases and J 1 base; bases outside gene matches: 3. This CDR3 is CASSRQGDSGNTIYF. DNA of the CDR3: TGTGCCAGCAGTCGACAGGGGGATTCTGGAAACACCATATATTTT.

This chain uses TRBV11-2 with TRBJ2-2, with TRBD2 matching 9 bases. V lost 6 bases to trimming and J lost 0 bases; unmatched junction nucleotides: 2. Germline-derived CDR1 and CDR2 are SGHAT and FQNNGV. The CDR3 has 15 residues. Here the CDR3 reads CASSGLASNTGELFF. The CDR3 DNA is TGTGCCAGCAGTGGACTAGCGTCGAACACCGGGGAGCTGTTTTTT.

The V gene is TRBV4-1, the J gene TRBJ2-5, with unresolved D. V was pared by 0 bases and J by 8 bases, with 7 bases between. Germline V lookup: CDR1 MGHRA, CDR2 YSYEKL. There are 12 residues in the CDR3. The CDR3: CASSQDRGTQYF. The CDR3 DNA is TGCGCCAGCAGCCAAGATCGCGGAACCCAGTACTTC.

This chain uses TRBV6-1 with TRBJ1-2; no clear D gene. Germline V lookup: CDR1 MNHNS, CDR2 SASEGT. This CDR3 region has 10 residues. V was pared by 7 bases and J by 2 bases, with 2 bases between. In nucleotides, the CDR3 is TGTGCCAGCACGAACTATGGCTACACCTTC. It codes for CASTNYGYTF.

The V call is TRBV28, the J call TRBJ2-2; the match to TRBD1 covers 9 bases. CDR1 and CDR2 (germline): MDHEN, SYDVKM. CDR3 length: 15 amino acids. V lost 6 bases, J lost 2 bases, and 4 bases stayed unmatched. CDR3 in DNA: TGTGCCAGCAGGAAACAGGGGGCCAACACCGGGGAGCTGTTTTTT. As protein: CASRKQGANTGELFF.

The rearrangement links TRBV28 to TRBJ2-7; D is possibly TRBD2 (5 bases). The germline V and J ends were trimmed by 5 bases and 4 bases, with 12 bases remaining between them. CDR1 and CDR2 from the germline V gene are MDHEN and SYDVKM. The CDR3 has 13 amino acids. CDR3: CASSDQLVYEQYF. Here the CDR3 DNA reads TGTGCCAGCAGTGATCAACTAGTTTACGAGCAGTACTTC.

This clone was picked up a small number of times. The CDR3 DNA reads TGTGCCAGCAGCACCGGACAGGGGGCGAAAAACACTGAAGCTTTCTTT. Residues: CASSTGQGAKNTEAFF. The chain links TRBV5-4 to TRBJ1-1; the match to TRBD1 covers 11 bases. The trim removed 4 bases at V and 2 bases at J, leaving 7 bases unmatched. Germline V gives CDR1 SGHNT, CDR2 YYREEE (reference sequence). The CDR3 has 16 residues. Filled out from reference TRBV5-4 and TRBJ1-1, the complete variable domain reads ETGVTQSPTHLIKTRGQQVTLRCSSQSGHNTVSWYQQALGQGPQFIFQYYREEENGRGNFPPRFSGLQFPNYSSELNVNALELDDSALYLCASSTGQGAKNTEAFFGQGTRLTVV.